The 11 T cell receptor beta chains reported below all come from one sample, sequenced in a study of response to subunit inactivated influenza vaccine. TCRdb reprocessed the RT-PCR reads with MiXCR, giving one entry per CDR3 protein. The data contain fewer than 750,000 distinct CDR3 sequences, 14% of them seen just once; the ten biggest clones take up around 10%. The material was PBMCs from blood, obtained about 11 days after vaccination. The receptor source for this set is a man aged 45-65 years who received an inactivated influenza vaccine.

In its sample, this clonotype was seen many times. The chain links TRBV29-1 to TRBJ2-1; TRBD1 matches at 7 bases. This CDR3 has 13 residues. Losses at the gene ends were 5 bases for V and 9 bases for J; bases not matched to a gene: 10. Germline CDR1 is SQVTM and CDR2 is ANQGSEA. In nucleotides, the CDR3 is TGCAGCGTTCCGGGACAGAGAAGGGGTGAGCAGTTCTTC. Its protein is CSVPGQRRGEQFF.

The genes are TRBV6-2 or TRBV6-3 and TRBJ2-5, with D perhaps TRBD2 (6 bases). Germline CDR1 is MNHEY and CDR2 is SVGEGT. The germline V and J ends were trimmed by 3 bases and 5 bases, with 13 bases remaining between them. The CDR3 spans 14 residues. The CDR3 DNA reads TGTGCCAGCAGTTATAGTACTAGCCGGGAGACCCAGTACTTC. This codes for CASSYSTSRETQYF.

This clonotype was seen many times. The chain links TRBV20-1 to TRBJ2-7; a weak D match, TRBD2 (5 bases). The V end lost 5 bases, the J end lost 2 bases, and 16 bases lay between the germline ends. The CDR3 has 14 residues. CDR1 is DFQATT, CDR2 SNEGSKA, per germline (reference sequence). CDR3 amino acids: CSAFSGSATYEQYF. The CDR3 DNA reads TGCAGTGCTTTCTCGGGGTCCGCGACCTACGAGCAGTACTTC.

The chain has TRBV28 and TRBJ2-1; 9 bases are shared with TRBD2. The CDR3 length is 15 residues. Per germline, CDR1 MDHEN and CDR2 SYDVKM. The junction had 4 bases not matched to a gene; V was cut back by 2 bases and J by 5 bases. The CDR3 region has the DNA TGTGCCAGCAGTTTAGGACTAGCGACTGACAATGAGCAGTTCTTC. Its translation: CASSLGLATDNEQFF.

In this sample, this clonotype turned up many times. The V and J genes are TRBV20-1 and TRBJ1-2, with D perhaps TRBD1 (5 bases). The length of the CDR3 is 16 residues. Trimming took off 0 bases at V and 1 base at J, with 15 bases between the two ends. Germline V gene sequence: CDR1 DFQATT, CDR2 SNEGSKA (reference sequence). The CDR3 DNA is TGCAGTGCTAGAGAGGTCGACAGAGGGCTTAACTATGGCTACACCTTC. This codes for CSAREVDRGLNYGYTF.

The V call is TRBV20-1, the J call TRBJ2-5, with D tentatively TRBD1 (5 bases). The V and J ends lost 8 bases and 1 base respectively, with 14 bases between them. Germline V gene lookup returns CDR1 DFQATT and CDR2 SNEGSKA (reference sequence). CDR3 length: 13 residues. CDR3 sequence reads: CSPRKDTQETQYF. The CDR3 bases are TGCAGTCCCAGAAAGGACACCCAAGAGACCCAGTACTTC.

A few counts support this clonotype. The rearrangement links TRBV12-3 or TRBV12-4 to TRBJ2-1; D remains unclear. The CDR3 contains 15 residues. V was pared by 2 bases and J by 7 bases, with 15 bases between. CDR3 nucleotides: TGTGCCAGCAGTTTAAGGCAGTGGGGTACAAATGAGCAGTTCTTC. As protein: CASSLRQWGTNEQFF.

CDR3 nucleotides: TGTGCCAGCAGCTCCCGACAGGGAGGTGGAGTAGAGACCCAGTACTTC. Translated, it gives CASSSRQGGGVETQYF. The V gene is TRBV5-6, the J gene TRBJ2-5, with TRBD1 as a possible D gene (7 bases). V lost 3 bases and J lost 4, with 19 bases in between. The germline gives CDR1 SGHDT, CDR2 YYEEEE. This CDR3 comprises 16 residues.

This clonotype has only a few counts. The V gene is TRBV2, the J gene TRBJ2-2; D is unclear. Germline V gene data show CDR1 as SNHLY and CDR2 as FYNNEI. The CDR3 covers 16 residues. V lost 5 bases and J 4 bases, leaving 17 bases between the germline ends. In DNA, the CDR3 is TGTGCCAGCAGTCCACCTAGTCGGACGGTCACCGGGGAGCTGTTTTTT. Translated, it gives CASSPPSRTVTGELFF. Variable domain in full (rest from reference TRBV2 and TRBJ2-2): EPEVTQTPSHQVTQMGQEVILRCVPISNHLYFYWYRQILGQKVEFLVSFYNNEISEKSEIFDDQFSVERPDGSNFTLKIRSTKLEDSAMYFCASSPPSRTVTGELFFGEGSRLTVL.

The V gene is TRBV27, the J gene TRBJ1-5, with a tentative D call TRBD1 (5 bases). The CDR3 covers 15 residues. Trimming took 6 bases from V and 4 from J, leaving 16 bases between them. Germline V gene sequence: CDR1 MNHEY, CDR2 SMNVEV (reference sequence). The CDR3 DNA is TGTGCCAGCAGAACCGGGACGGGAGGAAATCAGCCCCAGCATTTT. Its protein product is CASRTGTGGNQPQHF.

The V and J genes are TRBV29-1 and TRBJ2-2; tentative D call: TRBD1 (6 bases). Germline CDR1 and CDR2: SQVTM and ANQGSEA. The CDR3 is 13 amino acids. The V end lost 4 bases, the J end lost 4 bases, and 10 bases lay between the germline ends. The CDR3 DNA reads TGCAGCGTTGCACAGGGCGGCACCGGGGAGCTGTTTTTT. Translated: CSVAQGGTGELFF.